The 7 T cell receptor beta chains in this list originate from one sample, sequenced in a study of blood T cell repertoires in COVID-19 (dated by TCRdb to 2018 to 2021). Library construction relied on the immunoSEQ multiplex PCR assay. TCRdb mirrors the immuneACCESS table, restricted to in-frame sequences. Some clones are absent from its copies; in checked studies, under half trace to an unresolved V gene, and the reason for the others is unknown. In this sample the table shows 250,000 to 350,000 clones, more than 80% of which occur a single time. 5% to 7% of the sample comes from the top ten. Material: peripheral blood. These receptor sequences come from a man in his late teens or twenties who had recovered from COVID-19.

The chain uses TRBV7-2 and TRBJ1-2; no firm D call. This CDR3 region has 14 residues. The germline V and J ends were trimmed by 1 base and 4 bases, with 10 bases remaining between them. Germline lookup yields CDR1 SGHTA and CDR2 FQGNSA. CDR3 DNA sequence: TGTGCCAGCAGCTTAGTCGGCGGAATCTATGGCTACACCTTC. Translation gives CASSLVGGIYGYTF. The full variable domain, completed using reference TRBV7-2 and TRBJ1-2, is GAGVSQSPSNKVTEKGKDVELRCDPISGHTALYWYRQSLGQGLEFLIYFQGNSAPDKSGLPSDRFSAERTGGSVSTLTIQRTQQEDSAVYLCASSLVGGIYGYTFGSGTRLTVV.

The chain links TRBV4-2 to TRBJ2-5; no definite D call. The germline gives CDR1 LGHNA, CDR2 YNFKEQ. V gave up 1 base and J gave up 5 bases, with 8 bases separating them. This CDR3 comprises 13 residues. CDR3 protein: CASSQVSPETQYF. The CDR3 DNA reads TGTGCCAGCAGCCAAGTATCCCCGGAGACCCAGTACTTC.

The chain employs TRBV7-8 and TRBJ2-3; the D gene is possibly TRBD2 (6 bases). With 3 bases removed from V and 2 bases from J, the gap between germline ends came to 15 bases. The CDR3 loop spans 16 amino acids. Germline V lookup: CDR1 SGHVS, CDR2 FQNEAQ. The CDR3: CASSFLLSGFTDTQYF. DNA of the CDR3: TGTGCCAGCAGCTTCCTACTTAGCGGATTCACAGATACGCAGTATTTT.

The chain recombines TRBV6-5 with TRBJ1-2; D possibly corresponds to TRBD1 (5 bases). V was trimmed by 6 bases and J by 3 bases, leaving 14 bases between them. There are 14 residues in the CDR3. Germline lookup yields CDR1 MNHEY and CDR2 SVGAGI. DNA of the CDR3: TGTGCCAGCAGGGGGCCGGGGGGAGACTATGGCTACACCTTC. Translated, it gives CASRGPGGDYGYTF.

This chain links TRBV19 with TRBJ2-1, with 8 bases matching TRBD2. J gave up 9 bases and V 3 bases, and 10 bases lay outside the gene matches. CDR1 is LNHDA and CDR2 is SQIVND in the germline V gene (reference sequence). The CDR3 consists of 15 residues. CDR3 in DNA: TGTGCCAGTAGTATGTTGACGGGAGGGCCTGGTGAGCAGTTCTTC. Its translation is CASSMLTGGPGEQFF.

V is TRBV4-2 and J is TRBJ1-3; unclear D gene. V was pared by 5 bases and J by 4 bases, with 3 bases between. The CDR3 runs 11 residues. CDR1 and CDR2 (germline): LGHNA, YNFKEQ. The CDR3: CASSSGNTIYF. The CDR3 nucleotides read TGTGCCAGCAGCTCAGGAAACACCATATATTTT.

The chain joins TRBV7-2 to TRBJ2-1, with TRBD2 matching 11 bases. V shed 1 base and J 5 bases; nucleotides not matched to a gene: 4. This CDR3 has 16 residues. Looked up from germline, CDR1 is SGHTA and CDR2 is FQGNSA. The CDR3 loop reads CASSLGGTSGDNEQFF. The CDR3 DNA reads TGTGCCAGCAGCTTAGGAGGGACTAGCGGCGACAATGAGCAGTTCTTC.